This paragraph covers one T cell receptor beta chain sequence. Its antigen is unidentified. These data belong to a study of cytomegalovirus exposure and HLA in healthy donors. Germline V CDR1 and CDR2: MNHNY, SVGAGI (reference sequence). The CDR3 runs 12 residues. 60 Vbeta and 13 Jbeta primers were used in PCR. Under the authors' procedure: Later analysis identified approximately 88 million unique TCR beta chains, 9 million to 12 million shared. Profiled with immunoSEQ multiplex PCR; TCRdb holds only in-frame clones, not every one. V and J calls and clone size are given by that table; D and trimming were obtained from the DNA. The data contain about 100,000 clones, around 76% of them singletons. Study-level results: V- and J-gene trimming of TCR beta was linked (in a later analysis) to a missense DCLRE1C variant. Researchers left out some V segments, among them TRBV6-2 and TRBV6-3, as indistinguishable. HLA restriction was apparent for most CMV-associated TCR beta chains in a later analysis.

The sequencing sample was made of PBMCs. The TCR comes from a man aged 40-50 years in good health and CMV-seropositive. V usage is TRBV6-6 and J usage is TRBJ2-5; D is perhaps TRBD2 (6 bases). The DNA end is a closer match to TRBJ2-7, so the J assignment may be wrong. This chain's CDR3 is CASSYLASEQYF. CDR3 bases: TGTGCCAGCAGTTACCTAGCGAGCGAGCAGTACTTC.